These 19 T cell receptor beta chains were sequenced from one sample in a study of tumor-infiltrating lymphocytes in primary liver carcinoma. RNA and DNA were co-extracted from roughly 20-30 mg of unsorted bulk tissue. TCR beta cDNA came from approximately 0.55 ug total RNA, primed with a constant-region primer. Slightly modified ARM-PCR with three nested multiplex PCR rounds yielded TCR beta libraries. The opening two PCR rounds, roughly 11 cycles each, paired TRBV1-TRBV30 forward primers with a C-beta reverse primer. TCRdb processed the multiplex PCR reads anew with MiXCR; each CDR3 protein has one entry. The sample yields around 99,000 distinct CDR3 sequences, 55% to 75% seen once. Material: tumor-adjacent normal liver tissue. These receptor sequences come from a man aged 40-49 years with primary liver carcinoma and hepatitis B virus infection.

CDR3 residues: CASSLWISGNYEWFF. The CDR3 DNA is TGTGCCAGCAGCTTATGGATTAGCGGGAACTATGAGTGGTTCTTC. J is TRBJ2-1 and V is TRBV11-2, with TRBD2 identical over 8 bases. Trimming cost V 2 bases and J 15 bases; bases outside gene matches: 15. The CDR3 spans 15 residues. The germline CDR1 and CDR2 sequences are SGHAT and FQNNGV. The full variable domain, with the rest looked up from reference TRBV11-2 and TRBJ2-1, is EAGVAQSPRYKIIEKRQSVAFWCNPISGHATLYWYQQILGQGPKLLIQFQNNGVVDDSQLPKDRFSAERLKGVDSTLKIQPAKLEDSAVYLCASSLWISGNYEWFFGPGTRLTVL.

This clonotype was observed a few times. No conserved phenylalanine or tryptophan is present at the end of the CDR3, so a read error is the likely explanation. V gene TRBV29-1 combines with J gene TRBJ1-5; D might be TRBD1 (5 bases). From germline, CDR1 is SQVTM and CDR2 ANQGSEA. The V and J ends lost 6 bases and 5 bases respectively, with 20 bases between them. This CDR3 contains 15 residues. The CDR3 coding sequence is TGCAGCGTCGCGACCGGGGGTGGTAACGATCAGCCCCAGCATCTT. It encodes CSVATGGGNDQPQHL.

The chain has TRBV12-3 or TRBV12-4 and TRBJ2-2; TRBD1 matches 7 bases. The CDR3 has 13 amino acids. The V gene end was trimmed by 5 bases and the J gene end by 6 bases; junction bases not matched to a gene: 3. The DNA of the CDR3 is TGTGCCAGCAGTCAGACAGGGTCCGGGGAGCTGTTTTTT. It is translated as CASSQTGSGELFF.

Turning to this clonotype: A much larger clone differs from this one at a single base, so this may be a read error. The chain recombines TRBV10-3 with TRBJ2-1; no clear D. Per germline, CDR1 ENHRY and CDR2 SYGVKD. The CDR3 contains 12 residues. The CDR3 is CGISEREYEQFF. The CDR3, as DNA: TGTGGCATCAGTGAGAGAGAGTATGAGCAGTTCTTC.

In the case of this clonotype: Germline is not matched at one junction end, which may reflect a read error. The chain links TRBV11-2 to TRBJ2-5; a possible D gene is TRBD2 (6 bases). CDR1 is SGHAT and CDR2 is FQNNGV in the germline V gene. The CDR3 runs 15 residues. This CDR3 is CANSDLTGAGETQYF. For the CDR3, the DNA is TGTGCCAACAGCGACTTGACTGGAGCGGGAGAGACCCAGTACTTC.

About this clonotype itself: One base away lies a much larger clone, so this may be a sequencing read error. CDR3 DNA: TGTGCCAGCAGTGGACTAGCGGGCTACGAGAAGTACTTC. This gives the protein CASSGLAGYEKYF. The chain links TRBV6-2 or TRBV6-3 to TRBJ2-7; 11 bases fit TRBD2. CDR3 length: 13 amino acids. Per the germline V gene, CDR1 is MNHEY and CDR2 is SVGEGT.

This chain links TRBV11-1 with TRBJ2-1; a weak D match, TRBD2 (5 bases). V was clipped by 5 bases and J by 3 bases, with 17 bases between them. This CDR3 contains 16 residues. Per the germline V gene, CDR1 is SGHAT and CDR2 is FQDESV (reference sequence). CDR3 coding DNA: TGTGCCAGCAGCCCAGGCAGTAGCGAGATCTACAATGAGCAGTTCTTC. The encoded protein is CASSPGSSEIYNEQFF.

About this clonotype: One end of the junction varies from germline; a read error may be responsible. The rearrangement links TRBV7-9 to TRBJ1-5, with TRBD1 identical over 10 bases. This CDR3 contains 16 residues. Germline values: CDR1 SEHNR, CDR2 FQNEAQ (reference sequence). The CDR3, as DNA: TGTGCCAGCAGCTTTCCGGACAGGGGGACGAATCAGCCCCAACATTTT. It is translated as CASSFPDRGTNQPQHF.

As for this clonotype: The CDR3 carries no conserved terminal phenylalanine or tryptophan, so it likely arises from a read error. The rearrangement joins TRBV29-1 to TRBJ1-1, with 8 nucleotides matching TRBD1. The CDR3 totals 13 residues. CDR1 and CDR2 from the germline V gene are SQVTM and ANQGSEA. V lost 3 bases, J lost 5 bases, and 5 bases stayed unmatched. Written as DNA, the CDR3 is TGCAGCGTTGACGGTCAGGGGGCTACTGAAGCTTTCTCT. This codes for CSVDGQGATEAFS.

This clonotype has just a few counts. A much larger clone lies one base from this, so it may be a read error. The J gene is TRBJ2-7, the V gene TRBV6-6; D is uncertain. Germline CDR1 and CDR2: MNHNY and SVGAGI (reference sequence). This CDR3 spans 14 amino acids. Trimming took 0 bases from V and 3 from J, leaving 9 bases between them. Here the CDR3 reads CASSYSGRNYEQYF. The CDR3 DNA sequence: TGTGCCAGCAGTTACTCGGGCAGGAACTACGAGCAGTACTTC.

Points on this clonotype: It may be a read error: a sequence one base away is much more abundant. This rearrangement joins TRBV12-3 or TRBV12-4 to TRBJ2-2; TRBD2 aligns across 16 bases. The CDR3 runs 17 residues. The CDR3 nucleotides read TGTGCCAGCGGGGGACTAGCGGGAGGGCCGGGCACCGGGGAGCTGATTTTT. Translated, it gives CASGGLAGGPGTGELIF.

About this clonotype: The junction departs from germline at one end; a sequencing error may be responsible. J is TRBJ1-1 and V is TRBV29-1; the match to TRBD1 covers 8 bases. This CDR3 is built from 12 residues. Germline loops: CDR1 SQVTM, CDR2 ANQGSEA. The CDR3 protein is CSVTGENVEAFF. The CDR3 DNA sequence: TGCAGCGTGACAGGGGAGAACGTTGAAGCATTCTTT.

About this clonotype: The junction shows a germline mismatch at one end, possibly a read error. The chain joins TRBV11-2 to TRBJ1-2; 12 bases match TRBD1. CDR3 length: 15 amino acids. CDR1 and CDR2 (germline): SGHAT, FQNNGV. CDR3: CVSSWDRGPPRGYTF. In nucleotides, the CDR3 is TGTGTCAGCAGTTGGGACAGGGGGCCGCCCAGAGGCTACACCTTC.

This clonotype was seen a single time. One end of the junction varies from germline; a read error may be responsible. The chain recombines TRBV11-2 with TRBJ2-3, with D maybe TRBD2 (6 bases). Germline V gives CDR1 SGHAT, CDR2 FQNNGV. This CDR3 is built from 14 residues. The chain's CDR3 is CASKASAVTDTHYF. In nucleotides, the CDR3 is TGTGCCAGCAAGGCTAGCGCGGTGACAGATACGCACTATTTT. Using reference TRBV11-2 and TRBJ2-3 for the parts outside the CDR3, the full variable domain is EAGVAQSPRYKIIEKRQSVAFWCNPISGHATLYWYQQILGQGPKLLIQFQNNGVVDDSQLPKDRFSAERLKGVDSTLKIQPAKLEDSAVYLCASKASAVTDTHYFGPGTRLTVL.

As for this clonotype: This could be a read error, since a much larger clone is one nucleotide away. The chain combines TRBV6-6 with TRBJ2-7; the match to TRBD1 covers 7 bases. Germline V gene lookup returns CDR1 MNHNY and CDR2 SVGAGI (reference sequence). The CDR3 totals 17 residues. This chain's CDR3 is CASSYSPGQGVGYEQCF. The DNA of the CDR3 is TGTGCCAGCAGTTACTCTCCTGGGCAGGGGGTCGGGTACGAGCAGTGCTTC.

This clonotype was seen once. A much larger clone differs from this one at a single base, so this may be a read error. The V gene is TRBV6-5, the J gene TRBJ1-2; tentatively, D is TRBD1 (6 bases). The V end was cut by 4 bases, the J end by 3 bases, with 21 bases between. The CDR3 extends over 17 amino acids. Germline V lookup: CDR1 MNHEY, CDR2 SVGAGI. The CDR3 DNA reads TGTGCCAGCAGTTTCCCCTTACAGGGAGGACGATACTATGGCTACACCTTC. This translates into CASSFPLQGGRYYGYTF.

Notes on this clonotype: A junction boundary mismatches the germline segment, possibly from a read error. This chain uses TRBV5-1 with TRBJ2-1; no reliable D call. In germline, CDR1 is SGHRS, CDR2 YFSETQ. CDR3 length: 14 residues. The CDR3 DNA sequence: TGCGTCAGCAGCTTAAATGGACGCTACAATGAGCAGTTCTTC. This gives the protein CVSSLNGRYNEQFF.

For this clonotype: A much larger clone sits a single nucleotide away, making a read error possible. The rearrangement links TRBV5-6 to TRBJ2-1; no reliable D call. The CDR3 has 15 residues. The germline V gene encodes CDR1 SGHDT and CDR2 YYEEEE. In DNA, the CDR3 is TGTGCCGGCAGCTGGTGGGGTAGCTCCTACAATGAGCAGTTCTTC. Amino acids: CAGSWWGSSYNEQFF.

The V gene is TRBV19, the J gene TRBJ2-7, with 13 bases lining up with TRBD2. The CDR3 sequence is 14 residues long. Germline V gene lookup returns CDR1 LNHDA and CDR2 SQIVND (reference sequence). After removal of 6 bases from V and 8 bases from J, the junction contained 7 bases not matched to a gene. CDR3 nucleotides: TGTGCCAGTAGCGGACTAGCGGGAGCATACAAGCAGTACTTC. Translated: CASSGLAGAYKQYF.